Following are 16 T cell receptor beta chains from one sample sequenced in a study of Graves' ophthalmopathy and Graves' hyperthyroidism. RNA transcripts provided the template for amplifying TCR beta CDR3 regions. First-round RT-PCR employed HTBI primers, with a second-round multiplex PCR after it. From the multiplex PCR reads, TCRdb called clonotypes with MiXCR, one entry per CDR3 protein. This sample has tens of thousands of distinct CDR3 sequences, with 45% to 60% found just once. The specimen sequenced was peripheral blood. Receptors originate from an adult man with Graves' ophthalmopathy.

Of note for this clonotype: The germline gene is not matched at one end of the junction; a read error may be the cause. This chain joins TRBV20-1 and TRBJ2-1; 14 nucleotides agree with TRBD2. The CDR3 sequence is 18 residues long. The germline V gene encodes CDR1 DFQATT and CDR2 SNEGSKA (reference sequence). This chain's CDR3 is CSAYTGTSGGFSYSEQFF. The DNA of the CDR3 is TGCAGTGCCTATACCGGGACTAGCGGGGGCTTCTCCTACAGTGAGCAGTTCTTC.

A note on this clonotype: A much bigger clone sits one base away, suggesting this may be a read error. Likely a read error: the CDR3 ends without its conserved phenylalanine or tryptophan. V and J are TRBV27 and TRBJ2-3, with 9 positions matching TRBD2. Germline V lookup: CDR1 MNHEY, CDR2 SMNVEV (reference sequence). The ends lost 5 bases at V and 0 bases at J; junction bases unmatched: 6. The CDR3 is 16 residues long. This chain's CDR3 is CASSPIAGVSTDTQYL. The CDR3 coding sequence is TGTGCCAGCAGTCCAATAGCGGGAGTGAGCACAGATACGCAGTATCTT.

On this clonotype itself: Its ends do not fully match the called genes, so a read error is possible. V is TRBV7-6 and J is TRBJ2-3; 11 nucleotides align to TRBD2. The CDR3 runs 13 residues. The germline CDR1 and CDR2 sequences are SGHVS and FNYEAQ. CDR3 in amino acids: CASSSLAGDTRYF. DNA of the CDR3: TGTGCCAGCAGCTCACTAGCGGGAGATACGCGGTATTTT. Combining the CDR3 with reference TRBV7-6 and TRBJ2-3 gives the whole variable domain GAGVSQSPRYKVTKRGQDVALRCDPISGHVSLYWYRQALGQGPEFLTYFNYEAQQDKSGLPNDRFSAERPEGSISTLTIQRTEQRDSAMYRCASSSLAGDTRYFGPGTRLTVL.

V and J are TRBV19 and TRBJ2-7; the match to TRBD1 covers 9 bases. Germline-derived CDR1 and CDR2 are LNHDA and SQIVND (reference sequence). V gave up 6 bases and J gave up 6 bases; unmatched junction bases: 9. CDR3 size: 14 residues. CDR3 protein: CASRPGQGTGEQYF. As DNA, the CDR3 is TGTGCCAGTAGACCGGGACAGGGTACGGGCGAGCAGTACTTC.

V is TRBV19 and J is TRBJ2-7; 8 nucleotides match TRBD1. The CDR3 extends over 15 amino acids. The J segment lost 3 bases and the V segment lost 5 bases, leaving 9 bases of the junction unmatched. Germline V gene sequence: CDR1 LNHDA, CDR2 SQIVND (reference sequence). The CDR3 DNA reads TGTGCCAGTAGTCCTCGGACAGGGCAGAACTACGAGCAGTACTTC. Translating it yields CASSPRTGQNYEQYF.

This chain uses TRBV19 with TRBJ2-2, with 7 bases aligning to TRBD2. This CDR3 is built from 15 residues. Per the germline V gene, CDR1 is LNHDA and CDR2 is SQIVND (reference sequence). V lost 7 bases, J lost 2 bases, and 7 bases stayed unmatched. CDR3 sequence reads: CASNGRGTNTGELFF. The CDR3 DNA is TGTGCCAGTAATGGGCGGGGGACTAACACCGGGGAGCTGTTTTTT.

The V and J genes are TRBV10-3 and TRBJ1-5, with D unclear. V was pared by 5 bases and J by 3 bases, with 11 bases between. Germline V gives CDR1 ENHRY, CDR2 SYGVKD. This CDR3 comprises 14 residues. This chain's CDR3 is CAISPDGDNQPQHF. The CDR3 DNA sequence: TGTGCCATCAGTCCCGACGGAGACAATCAGCCCCAGCATTTT.

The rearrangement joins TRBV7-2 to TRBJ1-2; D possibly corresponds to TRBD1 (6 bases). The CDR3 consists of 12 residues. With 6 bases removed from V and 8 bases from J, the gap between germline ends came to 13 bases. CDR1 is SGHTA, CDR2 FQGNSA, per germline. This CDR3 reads CASRWGARGYTF. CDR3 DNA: TGTGCCAGCAGGTGGGGGGCTCGGGGCTACACCTTC. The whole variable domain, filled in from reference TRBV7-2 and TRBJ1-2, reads GAGVSQSPSNKVTEKGKDVELRCDPISGHTALYWYRQSLGQGLEFLIYFQGNSAPDKSGLPSDRFSAERTGGSVSTLTIQRTQQEDSAVYLCASRWGARGYTFGSGTRLTVV.

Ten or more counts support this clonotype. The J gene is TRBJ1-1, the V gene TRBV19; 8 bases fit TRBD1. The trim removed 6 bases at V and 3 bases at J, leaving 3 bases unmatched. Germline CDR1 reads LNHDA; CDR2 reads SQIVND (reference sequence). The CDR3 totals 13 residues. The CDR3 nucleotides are TGTGCCAGTAGAGGACAGGGCTACACTGAAGCTTTCTTT. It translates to CASRGQGYTEAFF. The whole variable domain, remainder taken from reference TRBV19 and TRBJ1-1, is DGGITQSPKYLFRKEGQNVTLSCEQNLNHDAMYWYRQDPGQGLRLIYYSQIVNDFQKGDIAEGYSVSREKKESFPLTVTSAQKNPTAFYLCASRGQGYTEAFFGQGTRLTVV.

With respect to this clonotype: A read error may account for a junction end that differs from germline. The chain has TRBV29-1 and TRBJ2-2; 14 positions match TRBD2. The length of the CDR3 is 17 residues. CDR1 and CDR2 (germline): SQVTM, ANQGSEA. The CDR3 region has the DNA TGCAGCGTTTCGGGACTAGCGGGAGCATCGAACACCGGGGAGCCGTTTTTT. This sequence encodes CSVSGLAGASNTGEPFF.

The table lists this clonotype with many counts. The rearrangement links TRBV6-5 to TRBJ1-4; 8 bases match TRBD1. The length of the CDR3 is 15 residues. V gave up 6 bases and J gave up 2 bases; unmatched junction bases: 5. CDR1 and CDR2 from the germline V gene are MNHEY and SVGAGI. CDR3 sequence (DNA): TGTGCCAGCAGCGTGGACAGGGCTACTAATGAAAAACTGTTTTTT. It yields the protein CASSVDRATNEKLFF.

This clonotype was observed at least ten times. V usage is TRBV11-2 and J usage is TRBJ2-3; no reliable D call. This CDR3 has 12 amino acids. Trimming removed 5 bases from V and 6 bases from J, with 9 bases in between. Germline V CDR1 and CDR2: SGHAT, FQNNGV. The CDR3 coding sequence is TGTGCCAGCAGCCAGTATTACGATACGCAGTATTTT. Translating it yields CASSQYYDTQYF.

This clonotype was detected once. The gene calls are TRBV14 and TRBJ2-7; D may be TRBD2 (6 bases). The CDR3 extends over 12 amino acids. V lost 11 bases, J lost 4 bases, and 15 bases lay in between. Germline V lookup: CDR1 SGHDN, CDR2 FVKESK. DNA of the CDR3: TGTGCCGGCGGGACGTCGGGGTACGAGCAGTACTTC. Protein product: CAGGTSGYEQYF.

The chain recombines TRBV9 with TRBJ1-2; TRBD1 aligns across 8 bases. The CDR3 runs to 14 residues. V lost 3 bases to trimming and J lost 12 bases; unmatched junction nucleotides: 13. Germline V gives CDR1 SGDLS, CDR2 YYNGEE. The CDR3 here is CASSATTGVTGNTF. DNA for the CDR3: TGTGCCAGCAGCGCGACGACAGGGGTGACGGGAAACACCTTC. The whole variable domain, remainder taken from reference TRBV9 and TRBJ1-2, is DSGVTQTPKHLITATGQRVTLRCSPRSGDLSVYWYQQSLDQGLQFLIQYYNGEERAKGNILERFSAQQFPDLHSELNLSSLELGDSALYFCASSATTGVTGNTFGSGTRLTVV.

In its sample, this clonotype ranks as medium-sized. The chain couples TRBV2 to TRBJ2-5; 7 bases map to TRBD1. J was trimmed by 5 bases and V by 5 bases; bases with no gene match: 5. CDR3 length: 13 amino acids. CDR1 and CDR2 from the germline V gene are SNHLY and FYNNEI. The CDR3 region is CASSRQGRETQYF. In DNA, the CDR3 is TGTGCCAGCAGTCGACAGGGTCGGGAGACCCAGTACTTC.

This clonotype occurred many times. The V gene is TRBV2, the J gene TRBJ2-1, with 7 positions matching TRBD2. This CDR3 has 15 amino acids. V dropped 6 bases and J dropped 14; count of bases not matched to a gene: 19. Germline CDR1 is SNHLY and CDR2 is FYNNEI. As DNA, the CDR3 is TGTGCCAGCAGCCTAAAGGTGGCGGGAGATCGTGAAAAGTTCTTC. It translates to CASSLKVAGDREKFF.